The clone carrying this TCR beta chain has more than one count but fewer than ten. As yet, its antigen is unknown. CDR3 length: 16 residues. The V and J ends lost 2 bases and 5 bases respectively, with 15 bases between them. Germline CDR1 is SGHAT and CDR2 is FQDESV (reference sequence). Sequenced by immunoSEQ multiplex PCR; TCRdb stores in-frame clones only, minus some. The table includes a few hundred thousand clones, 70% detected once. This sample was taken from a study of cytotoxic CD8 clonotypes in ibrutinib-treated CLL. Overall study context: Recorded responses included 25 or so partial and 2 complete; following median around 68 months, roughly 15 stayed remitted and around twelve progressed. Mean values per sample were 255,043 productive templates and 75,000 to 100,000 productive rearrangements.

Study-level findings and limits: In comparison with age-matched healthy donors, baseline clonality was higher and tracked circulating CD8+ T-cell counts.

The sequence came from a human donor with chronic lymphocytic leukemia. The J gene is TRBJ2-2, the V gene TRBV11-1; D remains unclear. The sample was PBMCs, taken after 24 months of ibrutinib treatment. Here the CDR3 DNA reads TGTGCCAGCAGCTTACAAAGGACCGCTGGGACCGGGGAGCTGTTTTTT. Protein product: CASSLQRTAGTGELFF. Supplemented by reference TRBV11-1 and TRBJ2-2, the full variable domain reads EAEVAQSPRYKITEKSQAVAFWCDPISGHATLYWYRQILGQGPELLVQFQDESVVDDSQLPKDRFSAERLKGVDSTLKIQPAELGDSAMYLCASSLQRTAGTGELFFGEGSRLTVL.